This T cell receptor (beta chain) derives from a study of early T cells in non-severe SARS-CoV-2 infection. Study at large: The chains were unpaired, and the sequenced material was bulk RNA from unsorted whole blood. Study-level points and caveats: Private and CD4 specificities were missed by VDJdb matching, which favored anti-spike CD8 responses.

Trimming stripped 1 base from V and 7 bases from J, with 4 bases between. The CDR3 spans 12 residues. In germline, CDR1 is LGHDT, CDR2 YNNKEL (reference sequence). Researchers tagged individual cDNA molecules with unique molecular identifiers. MiXCR, applied by TCRdb to the 5' RACE reads, yields one record per CDR3 protein. The table shows tens of thousands of distinct CDR3 sequences, with around a tenth occurring only once. This clonotype has only a few counts. Its antigen is undetermined. Sequenced material: whole blood. V is TRBV3-1 and J is TRBJ1-4; D is ambiguous. The receptor was isolated from an adult who was a healthcare worker with PCR-confirmed SARS-CoV-2 infection or an uninfected control (not recorded which). As DNA, the CDR3 is TGTGCCAGCAGCCAAGGGTCTGAAAAACTGTTTTTT. This encodes CASSQGSEKLFF.